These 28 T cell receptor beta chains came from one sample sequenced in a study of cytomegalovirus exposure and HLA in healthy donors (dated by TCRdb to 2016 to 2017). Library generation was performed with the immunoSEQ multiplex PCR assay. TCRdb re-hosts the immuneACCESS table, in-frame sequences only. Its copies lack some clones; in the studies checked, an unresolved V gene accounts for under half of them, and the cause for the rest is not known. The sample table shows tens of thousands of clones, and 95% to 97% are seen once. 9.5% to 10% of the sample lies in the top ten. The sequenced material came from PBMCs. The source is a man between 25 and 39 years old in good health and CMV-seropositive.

CDR3 sequence: CASILQQGVNTEAFF. Here the CDR3 DNA reads TGTGCCAGCATACTCCAACAGGGGGTAAACACTGAAGCTTTCTTT. The V gene is TRBV2, the J gene TRBJ1-1, with 8 nucleotides matching TRBD1. The trim removed 7 bases at V and 2 bases at J, leaving 9 bases unmatched. Germline-derived CDR1 and CDR2 are SNHLY and FYNNEI. The CDR3 contains 15 residues.

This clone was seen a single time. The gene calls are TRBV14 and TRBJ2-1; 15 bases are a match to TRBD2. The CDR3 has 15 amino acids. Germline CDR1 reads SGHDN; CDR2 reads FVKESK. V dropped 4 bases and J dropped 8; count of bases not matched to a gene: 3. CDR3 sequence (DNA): TGTGCCAGCAGCCCCTGGACTAGCGGGAGGGATGAGCAGTTCTTC. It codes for CASSPWTSGRDEQFF.

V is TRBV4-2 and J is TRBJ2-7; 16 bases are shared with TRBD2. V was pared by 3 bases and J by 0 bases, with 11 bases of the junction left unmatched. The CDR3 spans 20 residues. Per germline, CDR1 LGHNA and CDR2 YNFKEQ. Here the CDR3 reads CASSHPPGLAGGPVSYEQYF. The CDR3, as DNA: TGTGCCAGCAGCCACCCGCCGGGACTAGCGGGAGGGCCGGTCTCCTACGAGCAGTACTTC.

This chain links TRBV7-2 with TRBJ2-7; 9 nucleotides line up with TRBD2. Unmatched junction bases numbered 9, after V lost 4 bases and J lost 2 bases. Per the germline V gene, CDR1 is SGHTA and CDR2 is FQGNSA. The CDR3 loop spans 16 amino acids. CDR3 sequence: CASSSPRLAGTYEQYF. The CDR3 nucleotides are TGTGCCAGCAGCTCCCCCCGGCTAGCGGGGACCTACGAGCAGTACTTC.

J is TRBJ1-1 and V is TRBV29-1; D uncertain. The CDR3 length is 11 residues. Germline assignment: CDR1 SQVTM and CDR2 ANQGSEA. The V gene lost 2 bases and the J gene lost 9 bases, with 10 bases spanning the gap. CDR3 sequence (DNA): TGCAGCGTTGAACGACGGACTAAAGCTTTCTTT. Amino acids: CSVERRTKAFF. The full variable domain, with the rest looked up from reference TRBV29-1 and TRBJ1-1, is SAVISQKPSRDICQRGTSLTIQCQVDSQVTMMFWYRQQPGQSLTLIATANQGSEATYESGFVIDKFPISRPNLTFSTLTVSNMSPEDSSIYLCSVERRTKAFFGQGTRLTVV.

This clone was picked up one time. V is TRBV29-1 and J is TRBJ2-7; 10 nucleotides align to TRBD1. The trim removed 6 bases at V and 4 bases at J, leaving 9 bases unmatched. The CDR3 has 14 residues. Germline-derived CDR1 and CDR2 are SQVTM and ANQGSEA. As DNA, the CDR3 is TGCAGCGTGGGGGAGGGACAGGGGCTTTACGAGCAGTACTTC. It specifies CSVGEGQGLYEQYF.

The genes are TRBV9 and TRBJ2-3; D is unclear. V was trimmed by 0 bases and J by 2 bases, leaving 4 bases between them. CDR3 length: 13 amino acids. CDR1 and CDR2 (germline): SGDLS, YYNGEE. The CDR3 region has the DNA TGTGCCAGCAGCGTAGAACTCACAGATACGCAGTATTTT. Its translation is CASSVELTDTQYF.

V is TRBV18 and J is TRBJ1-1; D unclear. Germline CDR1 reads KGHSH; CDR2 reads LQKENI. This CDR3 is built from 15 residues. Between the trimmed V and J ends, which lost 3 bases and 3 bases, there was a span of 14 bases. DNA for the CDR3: TGTGCCAGCTCACCTCGGGTTAAACTGGACACTGAAGCTTTCTTT. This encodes CASSPRVKLDTEAFF.

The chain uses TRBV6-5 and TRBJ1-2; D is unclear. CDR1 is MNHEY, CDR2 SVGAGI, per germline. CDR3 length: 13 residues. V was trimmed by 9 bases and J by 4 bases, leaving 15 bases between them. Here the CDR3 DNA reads TGTGCCAGTACGGCCGGAGGGCTCTATGGCTACACCTTC. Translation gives CASTAGGLYGYTF.

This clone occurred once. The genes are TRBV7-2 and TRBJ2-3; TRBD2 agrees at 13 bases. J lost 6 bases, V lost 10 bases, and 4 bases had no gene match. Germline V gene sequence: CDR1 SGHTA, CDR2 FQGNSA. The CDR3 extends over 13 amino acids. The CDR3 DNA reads TGTGCCATACTAGCGGGAGGGTTGGATACGCAGTATTTT. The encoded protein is CAILAGGLDTQYF.

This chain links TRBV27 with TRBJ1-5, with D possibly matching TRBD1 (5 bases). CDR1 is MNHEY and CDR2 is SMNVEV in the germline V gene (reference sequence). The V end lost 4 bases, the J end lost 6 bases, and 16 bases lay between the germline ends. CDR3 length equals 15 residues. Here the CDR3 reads CASSYTAGSGQPQHF. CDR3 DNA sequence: TGTGCCAGCAGTTACACGGCAGGGTCAGGTCAGCCCCAGCATTTT.

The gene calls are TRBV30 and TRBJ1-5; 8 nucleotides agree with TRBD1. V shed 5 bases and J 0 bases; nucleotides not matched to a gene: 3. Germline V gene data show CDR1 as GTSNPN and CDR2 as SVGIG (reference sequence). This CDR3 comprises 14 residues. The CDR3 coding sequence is TGTGCCTGGGACAGGGGCGCTAGCAATCAGCCCCAGCATTTT. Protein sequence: CAWDRGASNQPQHF.

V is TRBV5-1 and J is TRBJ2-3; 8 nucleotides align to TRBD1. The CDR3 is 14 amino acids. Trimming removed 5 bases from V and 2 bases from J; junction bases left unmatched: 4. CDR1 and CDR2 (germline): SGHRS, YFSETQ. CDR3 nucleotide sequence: TGCGCCAGCAGGAAACAGGGGGTCACAGATACGCAGTATTTT. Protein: CASRKQGVTDTQYF.

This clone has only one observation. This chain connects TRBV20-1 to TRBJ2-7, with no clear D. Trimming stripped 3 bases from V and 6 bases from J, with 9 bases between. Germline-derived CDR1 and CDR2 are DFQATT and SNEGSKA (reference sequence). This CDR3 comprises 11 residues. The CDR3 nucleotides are TGCAGTGCTAGCGAGAATCGCGAGCAGTACTTC. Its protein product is CSASENREQYF.

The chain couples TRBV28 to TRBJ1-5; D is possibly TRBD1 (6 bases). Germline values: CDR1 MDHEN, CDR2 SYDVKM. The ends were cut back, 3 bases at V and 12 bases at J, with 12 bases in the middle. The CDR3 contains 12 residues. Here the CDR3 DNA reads TGTGCCAGCAGTTTGGGGCAGGGACACCAGCATTTT. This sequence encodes CASSLGQGHQHF.

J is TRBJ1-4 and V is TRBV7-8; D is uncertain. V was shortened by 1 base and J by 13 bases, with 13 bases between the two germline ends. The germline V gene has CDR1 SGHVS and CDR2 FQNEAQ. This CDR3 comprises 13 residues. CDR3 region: CASSLGVQNSLFF. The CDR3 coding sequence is TGTGCCAGCAGCTTAGGTGTCCAAAACTCACTGTTTTTT.

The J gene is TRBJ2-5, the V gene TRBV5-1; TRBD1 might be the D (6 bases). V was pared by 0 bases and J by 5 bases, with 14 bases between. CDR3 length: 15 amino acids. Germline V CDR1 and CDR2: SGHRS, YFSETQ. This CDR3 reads CASSLVVGQGETQYF. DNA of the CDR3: TGCGCCAGCAGCTTGGTGGTAGGGCAGGGGGAGACCCAGTACTTC. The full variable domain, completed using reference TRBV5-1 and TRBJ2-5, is KAGVTQTPRYLIKTRGQQVTLSCSPISGHRSVSWYQQTPGQGLQFLFEYFSETQRNKGNFPGRFSGRQFSNSRSEMNVSTLELGDSALYLCASSLVVGQGETQYFGPGTRLLVL.

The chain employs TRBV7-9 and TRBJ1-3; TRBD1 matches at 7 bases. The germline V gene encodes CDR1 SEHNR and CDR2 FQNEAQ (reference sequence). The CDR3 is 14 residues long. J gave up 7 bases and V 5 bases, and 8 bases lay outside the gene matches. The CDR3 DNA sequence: TGTGCCAGCAGCCCCGACAGGGACCCCAACACCATATATTTT. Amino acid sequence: CASSPDRDPNTIYF.

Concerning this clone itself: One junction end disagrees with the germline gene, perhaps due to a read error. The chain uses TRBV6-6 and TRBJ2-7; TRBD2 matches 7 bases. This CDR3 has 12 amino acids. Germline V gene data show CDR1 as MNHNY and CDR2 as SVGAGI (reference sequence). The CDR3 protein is CASSSEGGSLDF. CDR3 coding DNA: TGTGCCAGCAGTTCCGAGGGAGGGTCTCTTGACTTC.

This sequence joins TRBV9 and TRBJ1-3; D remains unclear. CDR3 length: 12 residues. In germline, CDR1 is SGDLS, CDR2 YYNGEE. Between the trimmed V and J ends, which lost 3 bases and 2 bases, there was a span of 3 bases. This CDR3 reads CASSAAGNTIYF. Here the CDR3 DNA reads TGTGCCAGCAGCGCTGCTGGAAACACCATATATTTT. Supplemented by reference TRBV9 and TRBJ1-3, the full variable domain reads DSGVTQTPKHLITATGQRVTLRCSPRSGDLSVYWYQQSLDQGLQFLIQYYNGEERAKGNILERFSAQQFPDLHSELNLSSLELGDSALYFCASSAAGNTIYFGEGSWLTVV.

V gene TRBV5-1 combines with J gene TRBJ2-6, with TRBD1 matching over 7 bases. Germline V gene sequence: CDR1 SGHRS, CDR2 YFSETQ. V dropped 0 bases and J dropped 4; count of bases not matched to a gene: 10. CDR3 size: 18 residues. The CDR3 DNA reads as TGCGCCAGCAGCTTGGATGGCTTCAGGGGGTCGGGGGCCAACGTCCTGACTTTC. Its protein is CASSLDGFRGSGANVLTF.

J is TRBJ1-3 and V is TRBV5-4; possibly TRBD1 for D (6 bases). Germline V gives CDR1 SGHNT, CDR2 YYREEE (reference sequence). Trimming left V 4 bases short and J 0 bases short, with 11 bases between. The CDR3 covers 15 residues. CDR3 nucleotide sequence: TGTGCCAGCAGCCCAGGGGCCTACTCTGGAAACACCATATATTTT. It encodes CASSPGAYSGNTIYF.

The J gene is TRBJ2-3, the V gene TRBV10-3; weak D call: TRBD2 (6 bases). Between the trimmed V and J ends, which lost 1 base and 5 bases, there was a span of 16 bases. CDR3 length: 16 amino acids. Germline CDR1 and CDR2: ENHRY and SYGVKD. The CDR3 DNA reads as TGTGCCATCAGTGAGTATTTCGGGAGATGGCAAGATACGCAGTATTTT. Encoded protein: CAISEYFGRWQDTQYF.

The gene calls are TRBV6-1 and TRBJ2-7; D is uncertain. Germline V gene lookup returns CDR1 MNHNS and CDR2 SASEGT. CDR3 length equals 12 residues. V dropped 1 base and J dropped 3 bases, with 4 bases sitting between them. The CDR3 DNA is TGTGCCAGCAGTGAAGTCTTCTACGAGCAGTACTTC. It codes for CASSEVFYEQYF.

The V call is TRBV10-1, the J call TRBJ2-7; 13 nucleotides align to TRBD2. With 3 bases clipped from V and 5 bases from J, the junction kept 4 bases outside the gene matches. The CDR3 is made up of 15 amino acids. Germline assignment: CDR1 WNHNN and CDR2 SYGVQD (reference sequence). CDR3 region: CASSEGLAGVHEQYF. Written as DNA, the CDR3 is TGCGCCAGCAGTGAAGGACTAGCGGGAGTCCACGAGCAGTACTTC.

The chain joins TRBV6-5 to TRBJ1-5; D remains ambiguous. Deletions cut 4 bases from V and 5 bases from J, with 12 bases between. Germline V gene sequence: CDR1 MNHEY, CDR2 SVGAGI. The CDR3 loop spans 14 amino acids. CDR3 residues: CASSFGGGDQPQHF. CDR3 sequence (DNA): TGTGCCAGCAGTTTCGGCGGAGGCGATCAGCCCCAGCATTTT.

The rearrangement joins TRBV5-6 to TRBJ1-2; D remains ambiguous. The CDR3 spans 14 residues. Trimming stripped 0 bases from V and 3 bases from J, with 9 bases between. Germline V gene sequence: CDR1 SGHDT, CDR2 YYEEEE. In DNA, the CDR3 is TGTGCCAGCAGCTTGGCGAGACTCGACTATGGCTACACCTTC. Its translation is CASSLARLDYGYTF.

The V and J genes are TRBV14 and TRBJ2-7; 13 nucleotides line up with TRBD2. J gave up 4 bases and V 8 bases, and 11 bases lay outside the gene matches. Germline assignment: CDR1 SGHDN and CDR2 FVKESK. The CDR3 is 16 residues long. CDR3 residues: CASSSPRTSGSYEQYF. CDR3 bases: TGTGCCAGCTCCTCTCCCCGGACTAGCGGGAGTTACGAGCAGTACTTC.